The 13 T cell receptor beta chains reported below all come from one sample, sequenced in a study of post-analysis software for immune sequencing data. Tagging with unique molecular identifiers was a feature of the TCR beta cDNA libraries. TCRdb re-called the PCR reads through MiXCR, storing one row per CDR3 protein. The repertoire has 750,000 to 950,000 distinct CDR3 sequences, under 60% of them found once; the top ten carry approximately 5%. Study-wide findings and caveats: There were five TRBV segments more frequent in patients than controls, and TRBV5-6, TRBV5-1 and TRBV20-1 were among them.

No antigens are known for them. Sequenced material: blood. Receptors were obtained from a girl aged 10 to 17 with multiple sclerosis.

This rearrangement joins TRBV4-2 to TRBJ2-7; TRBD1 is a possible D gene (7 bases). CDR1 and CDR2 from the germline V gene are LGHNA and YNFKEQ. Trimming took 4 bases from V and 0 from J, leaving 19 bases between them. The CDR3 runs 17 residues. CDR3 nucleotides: TGTGCCAGCAGCCCCAAGGGGGCTAGCGTAAGCTCCTACGAGCAGTACTTC. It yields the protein CASSPKGASVSSYEQYF.

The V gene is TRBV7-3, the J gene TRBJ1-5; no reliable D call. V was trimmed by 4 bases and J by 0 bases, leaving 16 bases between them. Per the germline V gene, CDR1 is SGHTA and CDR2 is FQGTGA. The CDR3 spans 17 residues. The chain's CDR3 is CASSSKTSSGSNQPQHF. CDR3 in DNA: TGTGCCAGCAGCTCCAAAACTTCTTCGGGTAGCAATCAGCCCCAGCATTTT.

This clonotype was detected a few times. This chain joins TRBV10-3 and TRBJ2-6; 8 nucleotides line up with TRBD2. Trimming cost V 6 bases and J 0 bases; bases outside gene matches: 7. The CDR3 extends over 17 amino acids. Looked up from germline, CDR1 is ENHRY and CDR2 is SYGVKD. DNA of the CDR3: TGTGCCATCAGGTCAGCGGGGGCCAGCTCTGGGGCCAACGTCCTGACTTTC. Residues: CAIRSAGASSGANVLTF.

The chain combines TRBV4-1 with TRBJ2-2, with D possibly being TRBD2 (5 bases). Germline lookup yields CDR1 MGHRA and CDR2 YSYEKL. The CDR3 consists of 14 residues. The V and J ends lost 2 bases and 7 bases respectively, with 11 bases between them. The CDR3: CASSQSAEGGELFF. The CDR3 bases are TGCGCCAGCAGCCAAAGCGCCGAGGGCGGGGAGCTGTTTTTT.

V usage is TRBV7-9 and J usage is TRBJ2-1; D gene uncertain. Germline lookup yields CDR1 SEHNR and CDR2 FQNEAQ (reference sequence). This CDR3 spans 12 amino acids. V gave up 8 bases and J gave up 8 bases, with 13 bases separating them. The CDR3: CASEPPGDEQFF. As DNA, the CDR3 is TGTGCCAGCGAACCCCCTGGGGATGAGCAGTTCTTC.

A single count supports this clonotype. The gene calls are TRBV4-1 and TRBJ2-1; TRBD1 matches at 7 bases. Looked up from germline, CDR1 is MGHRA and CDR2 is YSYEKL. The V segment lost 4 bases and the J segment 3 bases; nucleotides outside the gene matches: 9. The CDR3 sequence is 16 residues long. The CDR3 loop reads CASSPEGQRDYNEQFF. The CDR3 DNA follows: TGCGCCAGCAGCCCCGAGGGACAGCGAGACTACAATGAGCAGTTCTTC.

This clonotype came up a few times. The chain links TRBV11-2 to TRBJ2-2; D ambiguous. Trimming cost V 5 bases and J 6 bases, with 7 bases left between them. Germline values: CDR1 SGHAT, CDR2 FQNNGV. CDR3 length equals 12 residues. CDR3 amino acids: CASSPFPGELFF. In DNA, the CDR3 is TGTGCCAGCAGCCCTTTCCCCGGGGAGCTGTTTTTT.

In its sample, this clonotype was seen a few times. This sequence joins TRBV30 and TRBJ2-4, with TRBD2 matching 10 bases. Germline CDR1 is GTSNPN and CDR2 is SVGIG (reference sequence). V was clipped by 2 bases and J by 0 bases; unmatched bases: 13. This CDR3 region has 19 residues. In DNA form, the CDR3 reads TGTGCCTGGAGTTCACTGAGGACTAGCGGCCCCTTAGCCAAAAACATTCAGTACTTC. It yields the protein CAWSSLRTSGPLAKNIQYF. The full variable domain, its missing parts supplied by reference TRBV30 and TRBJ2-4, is SQTIHQWPATLVQPVGSPLSLECTVEGTSNPNLYWYRQAAGRGLQLLFYSVGIGQISSEVPQNLSASRPQDRQFILSSKKLLLSDSGFYLCAWSSLRTSGPLAKNIQYFGAGTRLSVL.

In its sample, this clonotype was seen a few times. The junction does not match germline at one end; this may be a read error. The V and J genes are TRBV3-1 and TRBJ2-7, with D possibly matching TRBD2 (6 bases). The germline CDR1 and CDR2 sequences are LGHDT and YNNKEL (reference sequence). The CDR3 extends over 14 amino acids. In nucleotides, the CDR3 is TGTGCCAGCAGCGCAACCGGGGGAGGATACGAGCAGTATTTC. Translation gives CASSATGGGYEQYF.

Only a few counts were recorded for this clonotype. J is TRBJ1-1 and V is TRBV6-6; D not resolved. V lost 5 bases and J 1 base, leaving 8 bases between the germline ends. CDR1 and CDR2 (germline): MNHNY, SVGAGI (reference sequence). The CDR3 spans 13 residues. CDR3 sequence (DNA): TGTGCCAGCAGTGTTAACAGGAACACTGAAGCTTTCTTT. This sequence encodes CASSVNRNTEAFF.

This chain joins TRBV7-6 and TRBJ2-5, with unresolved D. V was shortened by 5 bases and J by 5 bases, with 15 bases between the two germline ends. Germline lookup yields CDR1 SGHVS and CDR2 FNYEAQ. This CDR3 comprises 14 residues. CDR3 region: CASSPGPPAETQYF. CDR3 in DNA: TGTGCCAGCAGCCCAGGACCCCCCGCGGAGACCCAGTACTTC.

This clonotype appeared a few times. CDR3 DNA: TGTGCCAGCAGTTTACCCATAGGGGACGTCCAGACTTATACGCAGTATTTT. Residues: CASSLPIGDVQTYTQYF. The chain links TRBV28 to TRBJ2-3, with D possibly being TRBD1 or TRBD2 (5 bases each). Germline CDR1 reads MDHEN; CDR2 reads SYDVKM. The V end lost 2 bases, the J end lost 7 bases, and 22 bases lay between the germline ends. There are 17 residues in the CDR3.

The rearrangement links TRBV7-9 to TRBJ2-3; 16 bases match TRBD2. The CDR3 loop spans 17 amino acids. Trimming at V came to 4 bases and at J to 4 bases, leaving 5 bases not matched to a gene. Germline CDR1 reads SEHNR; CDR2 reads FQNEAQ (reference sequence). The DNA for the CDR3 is TGTGCCAGCAGCTACGTGGGGACTAGCGGGAGGGCAGATACGCAGTATTTT. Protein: CASSYVGTSGRADTQYF.